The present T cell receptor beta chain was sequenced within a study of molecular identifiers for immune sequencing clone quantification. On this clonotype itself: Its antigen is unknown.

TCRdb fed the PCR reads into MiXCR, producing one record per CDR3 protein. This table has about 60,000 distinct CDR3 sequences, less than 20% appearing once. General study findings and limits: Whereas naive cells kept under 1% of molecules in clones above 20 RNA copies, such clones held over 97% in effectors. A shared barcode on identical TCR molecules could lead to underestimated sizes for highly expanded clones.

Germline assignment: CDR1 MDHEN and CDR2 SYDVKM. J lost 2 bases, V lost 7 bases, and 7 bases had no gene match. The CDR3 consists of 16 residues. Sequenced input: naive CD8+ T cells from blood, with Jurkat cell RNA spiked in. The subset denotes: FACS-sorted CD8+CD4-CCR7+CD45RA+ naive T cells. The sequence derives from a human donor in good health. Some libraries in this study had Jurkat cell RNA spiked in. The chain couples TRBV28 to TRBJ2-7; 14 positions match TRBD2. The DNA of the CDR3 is TGTGCCAGCACCCAGGGACTAGCGGGAGCCGCCTACGAGCAGTACTTC. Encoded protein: CASTQGLAGAAYEQYF.